The T cell receptor beta chain under discussion was sequenced for a study of PD-1 blockade in mismatch repair-deficient tumors. Study context: Patients had 12 mismatch repair-deficient cancer types, all previously treated and progressing.

The method was immunoSEQ multiplex PCR; TCRdb's version includes in-frame clones alone and lacks a portion of them. The sample lists 90,000 to 120,000 clones; about 79% were seen once. Study conclusions and caveats: Tumor-resident clones, often absent from pretreatment blood, expanded after pembrolizumab and then contracted.

Concerning this clone itself: Its antigen remains unidentified.

Trimming stripped 5 bases from V and 2 bases from J, with 15 bases between. The CDR3 has 15 residues. Germline V gene data show CDR1 as SEHNR and CDR2 as FQNEAQ (reference sequence). All patients were mismatch repair deficient, assessed by either PCR or immunohistochemistry. A few pembrolizumab responders had their TCRs sequenced. The chain uses TRBV7-9 and TRBJ1-2; D ambiguous. Sequenced here: peripheral blood, sampled approximately 36 weeks after starting pembrolizumab. The source of this sequence is an adult with mismatch repair-deficient cancer. The chain's CDR3 is CASSNPGEANYGYTF. DNA for the CDR3: TGTGCCAGCAGCAACCCGGGAGAGGCGAACTATGGCTACACCTTC.